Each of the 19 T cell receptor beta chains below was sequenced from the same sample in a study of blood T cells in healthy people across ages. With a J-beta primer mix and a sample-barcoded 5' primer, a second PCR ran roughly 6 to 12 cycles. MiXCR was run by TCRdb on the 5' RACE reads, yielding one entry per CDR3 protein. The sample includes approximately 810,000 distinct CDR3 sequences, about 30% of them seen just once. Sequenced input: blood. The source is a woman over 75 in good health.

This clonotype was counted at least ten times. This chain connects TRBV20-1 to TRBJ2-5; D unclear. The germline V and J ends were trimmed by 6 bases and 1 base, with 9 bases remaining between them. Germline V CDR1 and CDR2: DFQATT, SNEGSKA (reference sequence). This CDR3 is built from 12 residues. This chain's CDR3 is CSATVPQETQYF. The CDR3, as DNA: TGCAGTGCAACGGTGCCCCAAGAGACCCAGTACTTC.

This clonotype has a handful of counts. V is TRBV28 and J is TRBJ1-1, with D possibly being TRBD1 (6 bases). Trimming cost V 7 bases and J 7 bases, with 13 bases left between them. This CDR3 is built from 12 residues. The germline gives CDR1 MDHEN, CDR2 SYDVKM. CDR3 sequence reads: CASKVQGFEAFF. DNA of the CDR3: TGTGCCAGCAAGGTACAGGGATTTGAAGCTTTCTTT.

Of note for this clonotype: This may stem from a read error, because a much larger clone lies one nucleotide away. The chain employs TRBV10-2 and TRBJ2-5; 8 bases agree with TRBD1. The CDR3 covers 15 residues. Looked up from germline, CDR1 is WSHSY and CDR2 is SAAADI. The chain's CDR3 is CACSESGTGGETQYF. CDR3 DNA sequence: TGCGCCTGCAGTGAGAGTGGCACAGGGGGTGAGACCCAGTACTTC.

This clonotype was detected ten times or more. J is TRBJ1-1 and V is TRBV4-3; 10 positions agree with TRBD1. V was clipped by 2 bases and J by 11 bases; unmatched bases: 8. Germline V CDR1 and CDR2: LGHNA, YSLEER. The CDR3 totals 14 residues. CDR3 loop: CASSQSRTGGSAFF. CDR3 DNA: TGCGCCAGCAGCCAATCGAGGACAGGGGGGTCGGCTTTCTTT.

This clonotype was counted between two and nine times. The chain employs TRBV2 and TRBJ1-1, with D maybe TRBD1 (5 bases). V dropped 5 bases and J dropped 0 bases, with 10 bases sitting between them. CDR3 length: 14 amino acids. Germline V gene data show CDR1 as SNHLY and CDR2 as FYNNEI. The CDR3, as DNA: TGTGCCAGCAGTAGACAGCTTATGAACACTGAAGCTTTCTTT. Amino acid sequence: CASSRQLMNTEAFF.

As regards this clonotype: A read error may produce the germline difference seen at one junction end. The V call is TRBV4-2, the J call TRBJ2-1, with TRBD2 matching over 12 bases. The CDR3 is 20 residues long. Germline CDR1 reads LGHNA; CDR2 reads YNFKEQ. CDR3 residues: CTSSQGLAGGPSVPYNEQFF. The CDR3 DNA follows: TGTACCAGCAGCCAAGGGCTAGCGGGGGGGCCGTCGGTCCCCTACAATGAGCAGTTCTTC.

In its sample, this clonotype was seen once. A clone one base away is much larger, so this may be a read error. The DNA for the CDR3 is TGTGCCAGCAGGGGGGACAGTAACTGTGGCTACACCTTC. It is translated as CASRGDSNCGYTF. The chain uses TRBV2 and TRBJ1-2; TRBD1 matches at 7 bases. The CDR3 covers 13 residues. The germline CDR1 and CDR2 sequences are SNHLY and FYNNEI.

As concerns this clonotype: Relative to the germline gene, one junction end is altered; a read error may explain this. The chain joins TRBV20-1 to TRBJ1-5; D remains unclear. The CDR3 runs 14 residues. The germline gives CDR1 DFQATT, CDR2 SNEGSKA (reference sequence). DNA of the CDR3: TGCAGTGCTACATCAAGATATAGCAATCAGCCTCAGCATTTT. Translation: CSATSRYSNQPQHF.

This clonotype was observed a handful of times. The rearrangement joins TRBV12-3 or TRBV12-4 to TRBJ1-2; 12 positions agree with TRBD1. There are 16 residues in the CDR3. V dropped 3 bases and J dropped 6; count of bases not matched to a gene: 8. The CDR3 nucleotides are TGTGCCAGCAGTTTCTTGGGACAGGGGGCTGGAAATGGCTACACCTTC. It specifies CASSFLGQGAGNGYTF.

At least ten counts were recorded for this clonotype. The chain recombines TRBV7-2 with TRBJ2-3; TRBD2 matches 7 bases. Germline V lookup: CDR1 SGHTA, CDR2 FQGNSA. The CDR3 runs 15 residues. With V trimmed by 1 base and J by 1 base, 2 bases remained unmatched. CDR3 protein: CASSLGDYRTDTQYF. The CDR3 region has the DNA TGTGCCAGCAGCTTAGGGGACTACCGCACAGATACGCAGTATTTT.

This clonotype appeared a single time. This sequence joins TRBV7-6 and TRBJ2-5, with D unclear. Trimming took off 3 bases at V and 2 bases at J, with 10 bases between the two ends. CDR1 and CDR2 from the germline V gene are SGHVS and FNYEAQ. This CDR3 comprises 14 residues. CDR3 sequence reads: CASSFLGPQETQYF. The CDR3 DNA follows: TGTGCCAGCAGCTTCCTCGGGCCACAAGAGACCCAGTACTTC.

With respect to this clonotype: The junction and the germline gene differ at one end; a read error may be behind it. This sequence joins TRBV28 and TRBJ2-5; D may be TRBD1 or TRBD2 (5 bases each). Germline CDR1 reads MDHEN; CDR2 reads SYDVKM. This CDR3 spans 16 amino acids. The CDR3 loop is CARSFSRGFSYNEQYF. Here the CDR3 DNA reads TGTGCCCGCAGTTTTTCGAGGGGTTTTTCCTACAATGAGCAGTACTTC.

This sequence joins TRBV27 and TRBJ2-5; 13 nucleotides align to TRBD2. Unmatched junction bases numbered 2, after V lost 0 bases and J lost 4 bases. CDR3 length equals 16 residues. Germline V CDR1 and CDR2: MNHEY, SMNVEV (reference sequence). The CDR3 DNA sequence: TGTGCCAGCAGTTTATCGAGACTAGCGGGGGGAGAGACCCAGTACTTC. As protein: CASSLSRLAGGETQYF.

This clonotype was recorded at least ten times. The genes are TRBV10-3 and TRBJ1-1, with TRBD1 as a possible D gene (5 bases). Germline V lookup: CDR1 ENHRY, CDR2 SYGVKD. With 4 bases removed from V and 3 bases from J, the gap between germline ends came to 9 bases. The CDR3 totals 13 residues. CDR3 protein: CAISGTSDTEAFF. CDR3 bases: TGTGCCATCAGTGGGACATCCGACACTGAAGCTTTCTTT.

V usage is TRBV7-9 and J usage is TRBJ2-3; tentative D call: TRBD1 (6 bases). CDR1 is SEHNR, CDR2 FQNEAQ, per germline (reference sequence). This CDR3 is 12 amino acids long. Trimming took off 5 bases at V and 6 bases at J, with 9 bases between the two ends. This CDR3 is CASSRTVDTQYF. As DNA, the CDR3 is TGTGCCAGCAGCAGGACAGTGGATACGCAGTATTTT.

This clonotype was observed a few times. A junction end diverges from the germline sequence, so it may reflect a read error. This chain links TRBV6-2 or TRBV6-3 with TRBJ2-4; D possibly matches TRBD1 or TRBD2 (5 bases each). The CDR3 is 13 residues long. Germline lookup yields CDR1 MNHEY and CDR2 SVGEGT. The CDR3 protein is CANSYSVREPQYF. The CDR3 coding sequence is TGTGCCAACAGTTACTCGGTCAGGGAGCCGCAGTACTTC.

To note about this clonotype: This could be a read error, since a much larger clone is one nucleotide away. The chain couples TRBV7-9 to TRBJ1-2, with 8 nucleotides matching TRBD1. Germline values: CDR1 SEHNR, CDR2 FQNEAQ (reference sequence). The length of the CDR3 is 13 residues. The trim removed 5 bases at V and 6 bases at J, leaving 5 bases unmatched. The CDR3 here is CASSRGTGHGYTF. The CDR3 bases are TGTGCCAGCAGCCGAGGGACAGGCCATGGCTACACCTTC. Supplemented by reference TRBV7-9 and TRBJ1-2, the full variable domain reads DTGVSQNPRHKITKRGQNVTFRCDPISEHNRLYWYRQTLGQGPEFLTYFQNEAQLEKSRLLSDRFSAERPKGSFSTLEIQRTEQGDSAMYLCASSRGTGHGYTFGSGTRLTVV.

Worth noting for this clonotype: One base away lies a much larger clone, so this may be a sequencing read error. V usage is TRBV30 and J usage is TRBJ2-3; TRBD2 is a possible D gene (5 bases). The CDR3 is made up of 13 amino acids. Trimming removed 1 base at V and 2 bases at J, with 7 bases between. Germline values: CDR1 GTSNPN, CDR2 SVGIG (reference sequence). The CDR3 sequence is CAWSEGATDTQYF. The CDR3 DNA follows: TGTGCCTGGAGTGAGGGAGCCACAGATACGCAGTATTTT.

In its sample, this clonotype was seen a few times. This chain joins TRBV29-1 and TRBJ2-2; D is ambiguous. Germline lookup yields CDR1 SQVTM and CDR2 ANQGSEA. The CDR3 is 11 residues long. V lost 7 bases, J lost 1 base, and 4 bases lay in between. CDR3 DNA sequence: TGCAGCGGAAAGAACACCGGGGAGCTGTTTTTT. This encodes CSGKNTGELFF.